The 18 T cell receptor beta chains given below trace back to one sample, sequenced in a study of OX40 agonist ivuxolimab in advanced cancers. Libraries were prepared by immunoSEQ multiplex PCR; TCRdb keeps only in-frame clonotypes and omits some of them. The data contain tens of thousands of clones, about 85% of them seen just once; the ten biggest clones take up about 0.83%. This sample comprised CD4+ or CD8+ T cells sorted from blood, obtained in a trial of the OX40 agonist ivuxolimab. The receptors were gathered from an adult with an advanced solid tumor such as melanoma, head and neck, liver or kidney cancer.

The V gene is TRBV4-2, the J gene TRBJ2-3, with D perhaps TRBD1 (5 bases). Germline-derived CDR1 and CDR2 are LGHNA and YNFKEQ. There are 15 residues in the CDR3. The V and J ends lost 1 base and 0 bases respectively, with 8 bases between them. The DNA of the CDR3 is TGTGCCAGCAGCCAAGGGGGCTCTAGCACAGATACGCAGTATTTT. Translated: CASSQGGSSTDTQYF.

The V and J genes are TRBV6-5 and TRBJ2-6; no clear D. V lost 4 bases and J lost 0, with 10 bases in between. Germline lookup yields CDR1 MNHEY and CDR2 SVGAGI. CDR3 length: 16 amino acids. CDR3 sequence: CASSFRANSGANVLTF. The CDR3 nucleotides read TGTGCCAGCAGTTTTCGGGCCAACTCTGGGGCCAACGTCCTGACTTTC.

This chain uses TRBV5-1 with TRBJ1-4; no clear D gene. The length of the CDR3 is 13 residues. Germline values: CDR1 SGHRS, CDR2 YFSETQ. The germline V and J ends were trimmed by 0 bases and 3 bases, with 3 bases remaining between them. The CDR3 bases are TGCGCCAGCAGCTTGGGAGCTAATGAAAAACTGTTTTTT. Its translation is CASSLGANEKLFF.

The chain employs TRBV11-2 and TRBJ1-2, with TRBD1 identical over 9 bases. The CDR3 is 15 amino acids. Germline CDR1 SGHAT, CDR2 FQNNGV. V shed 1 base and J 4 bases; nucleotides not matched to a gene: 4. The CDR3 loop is CASSLAGQGSYGYTF. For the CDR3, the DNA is TGTGCCAGCAGCTTAGCAGGACAGGGGAGCTATGGCTACACCTTC.

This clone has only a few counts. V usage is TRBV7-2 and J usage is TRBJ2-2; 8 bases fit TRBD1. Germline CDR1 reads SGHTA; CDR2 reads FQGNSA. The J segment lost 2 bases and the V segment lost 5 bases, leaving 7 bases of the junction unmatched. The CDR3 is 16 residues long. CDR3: CASSPRGPSNTGELFF. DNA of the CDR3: TGTGCCAGCAGCCCCAGGGGGCCATCTAACACCGGGGAGCTGTTTTTT. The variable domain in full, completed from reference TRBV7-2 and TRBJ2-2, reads GAGVSQSPSNKVTEKGKDVELRCDPISGHTALYWYRQSLGQGLEFLIYFQGNSAPDKSGLPSDRFSAERTGGSVSTLTIQRTQQEDSAVYLCASSPRGPSNTGELFFGEGSRLTVL.

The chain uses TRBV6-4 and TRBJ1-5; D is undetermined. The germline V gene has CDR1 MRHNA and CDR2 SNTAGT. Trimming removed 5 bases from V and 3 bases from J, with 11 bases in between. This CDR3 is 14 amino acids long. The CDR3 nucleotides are TGTGCCAGCAGTCCCCAGGCGACCAATCAGCCCCAGCATTTT. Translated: CASSPQATNQPQHF.

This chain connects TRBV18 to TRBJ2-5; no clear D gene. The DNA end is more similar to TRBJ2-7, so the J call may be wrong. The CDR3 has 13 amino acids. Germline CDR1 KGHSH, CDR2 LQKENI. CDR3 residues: CASSPQETYEQYF. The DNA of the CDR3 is TGTGCCAGCTCACCACAGGAGACCTACGAGCAGTACTTC.

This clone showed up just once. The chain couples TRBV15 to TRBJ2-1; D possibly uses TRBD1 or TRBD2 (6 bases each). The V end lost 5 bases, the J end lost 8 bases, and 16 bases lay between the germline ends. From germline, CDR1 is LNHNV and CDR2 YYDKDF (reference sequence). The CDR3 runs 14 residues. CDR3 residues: CATSDGGFEDEQFF. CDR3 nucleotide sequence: TGTGCCACCAGCGACGGGGGCTTCGAGGATGAGCAGTTCTTC.

CDR3 region: CASSSRAELNTEAFF. In nucleotides, the CDR3 is TGTGCCAGCAGTTCCCGGGCCGAGCTGAACACTGAAGCTTTCTTT. V and J are TRBV6-6 and TRBJ1-1; D is ambiguous. V lost 4 bases and J 0 bases, leaving 12 bases between the germline ends. The CDR3 runs 15 residues. The germline V gene has CDR1 MNHNY and CDR2 SVGAGI (reference sequence).

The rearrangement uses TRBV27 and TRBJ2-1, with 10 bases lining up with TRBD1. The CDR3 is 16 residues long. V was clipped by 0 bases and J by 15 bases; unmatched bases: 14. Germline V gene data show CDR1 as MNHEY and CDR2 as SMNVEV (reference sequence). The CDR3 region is CASSLSGTGAPFGAFF. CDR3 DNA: TGTGCCAGCAGTTTATCGGGGACAGGGGCCCCCTTCGGCGCGTTCTTC.

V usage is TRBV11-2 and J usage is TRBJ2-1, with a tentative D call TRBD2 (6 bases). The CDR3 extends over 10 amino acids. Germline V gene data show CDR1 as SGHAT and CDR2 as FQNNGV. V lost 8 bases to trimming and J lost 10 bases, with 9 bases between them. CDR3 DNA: TGTGCCAGCGGGAGGAGGGAGCAGTTCTTC. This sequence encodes CASGRREQFF.

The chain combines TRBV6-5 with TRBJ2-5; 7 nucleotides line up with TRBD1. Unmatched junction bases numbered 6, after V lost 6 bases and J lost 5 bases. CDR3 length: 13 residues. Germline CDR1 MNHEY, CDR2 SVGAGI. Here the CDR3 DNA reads TGTGCCAGCAGCACAAGGGGGCCGGAGACCCAGTACTTC. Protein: CASSTRGPETQYF.

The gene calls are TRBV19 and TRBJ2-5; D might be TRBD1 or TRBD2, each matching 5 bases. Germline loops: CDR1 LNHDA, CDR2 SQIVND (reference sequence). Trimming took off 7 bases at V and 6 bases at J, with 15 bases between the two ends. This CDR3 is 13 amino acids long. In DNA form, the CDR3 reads TGTGCCAGTAACCAGGGACCCCTAAAGACCCAGTACTTC. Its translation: CASNQGPLKTQYF.

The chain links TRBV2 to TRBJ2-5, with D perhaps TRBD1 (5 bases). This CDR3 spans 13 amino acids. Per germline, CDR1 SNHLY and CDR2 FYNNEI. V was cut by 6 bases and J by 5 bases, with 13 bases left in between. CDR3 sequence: CASSPRAGETQYF. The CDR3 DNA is TGTGCCAGCAGCCCCAGGGCAGGGGAGACCCAGTACTTC.

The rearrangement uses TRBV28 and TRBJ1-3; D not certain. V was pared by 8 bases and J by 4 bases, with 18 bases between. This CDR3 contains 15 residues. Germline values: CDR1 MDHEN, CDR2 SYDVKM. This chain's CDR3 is CASFAQRAGGNTIYF. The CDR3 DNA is TGTGCCAGCTTCGCACAGAGGGCGGGCGGAAACACCATATATTTT. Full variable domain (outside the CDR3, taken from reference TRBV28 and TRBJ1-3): DVKVTQSSRYLVKRTGEKVFLECVQDMDHENMFWYRQDPGLGLRLIYFSYDVKMKEKGDIPEGYSVSREKKERFSLILESASTNQTSMYLCASFAQRAGGNTIYFGEGSWLTVV.

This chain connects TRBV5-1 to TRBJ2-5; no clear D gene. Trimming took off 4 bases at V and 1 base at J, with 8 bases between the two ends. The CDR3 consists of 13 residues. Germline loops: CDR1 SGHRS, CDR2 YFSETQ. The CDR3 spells CASSVARQETQYF. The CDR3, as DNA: TGCGCCAGCAGCGTGGCGCGCCAAGAGACCCAGTACTTC. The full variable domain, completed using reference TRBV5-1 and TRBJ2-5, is KAGVTQTPRYLIKTRGQQVTLSCSPISGHRSVSWYQQTPGQGLQFLFEYFSETQRNKGNFPGRFSGRQFSNSRSEMNVSTLELGDSALYLCASSVARQETQYFGPGTRLLVL.

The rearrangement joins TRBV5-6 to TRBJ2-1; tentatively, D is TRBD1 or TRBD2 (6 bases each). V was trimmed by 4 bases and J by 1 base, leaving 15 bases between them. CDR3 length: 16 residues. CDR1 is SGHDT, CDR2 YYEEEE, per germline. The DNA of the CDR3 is TGTGCCAGCAGCCCGATAGGGGGAGGATCCTACAATGAGCAGTTCTTC. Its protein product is CASSPIGGGSYNEQFF.

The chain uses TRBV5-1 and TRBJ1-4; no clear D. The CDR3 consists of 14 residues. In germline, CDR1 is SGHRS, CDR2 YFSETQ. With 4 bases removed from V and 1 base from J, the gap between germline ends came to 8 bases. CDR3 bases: TGCGCCAGCAGCATATTGGGAACTAATGAAAAACTGTTTTTT. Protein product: CASSILGTNEKLFF.